This T cell receptor beta chain was captured by sequencing in a study of blood T cell repertoires in COVID-19. Measured with immunoSEQ multiplex PCR; TCRdb has only the in-frame clones, and not every one. The table has around 500,000 clones, around nine tenths seen once. Participants were aged about 18 to 95 years, lived in around 25 US areas, and enrolled virtually. This CDR3 comprises 14 residues. Germline V gives CDR1 SGHRS, CDR2 YFSETQ. V was shortened by 1 base and J by 3 bases, with 10 bases between the two germline ends. The chain recombines TRBV5-1 with TRBJ1-1; tentatively, D is TRBD1 (6 bases). Sequencing was performed on PBMCs or T cells enriched from blood (not recorded which). The receptor comes from a woman between 35 and 50 years old who had recovered from COVID-19. CDR3 sequence (DNA): TGCGCCAGCAGCTTGAGACAGGCGGACACTGAAGCTTTCTTT. It specifies CASSLRQADTEAFF.